This T cell receptor (beta chain) derives from a study of neurological immune-mediated disorders. Study-wide findings and caveats: When the repertoires were grouped phylogenetically, those of 18 of the 34 multiple sclerosis patients came together in a single cluster of related CDR3 sequences, which points to a possible repertoire-level signature. Sharing of CDR3 amino acid sequences among expanded clones across subjects was absent, suggesting private repertoires in all groups.

Per the germline V gene, CDR1 is SQVTM and CDR2 is ANQGSEA. The CDR3 has 12 amino acids. The V and J ends lost 4 bases and 2 bases respectively, with 8 bases between them. The cDNA was generated by 5'RACE with 10-nucleotide random UMIs. TCRdb passed the 5' RACE reads through MiXCR, listing each CDR3 protein once. The sample includes 40,000 to 50,000 distinct CDR3 sequences, over 2% of them seen just once. This clonotype showed up many times. The antigen remains undetermined. Sequenced material: PBMCs. This TCR was sampled from a man between 25 and 39 years old with multiple sclerosis. The J gene is TRBJ1-2, the V gene TRBV29-1; D uncertain. CDR3 amino acids: CSVVLENYGYTF. The CDR3 DNA reads as TGCAGCGTTGTATTGGAGAACTATGGCTACACCTTC.